These T cell receptor beta chains were read from a single sample in a study of Graves' ophthalmopathy and Graves' hyperthyroidism. TCRdb reprocessed the multiplex PCR reads with MiXCR, giving one entry per CDR3 protein. The table includes just over 600,000 distinct CDR3 sequences, 22% detected once. The sequenced sample was peripheral blood. The source is a woman between 18 and 29 years old with stable Graves' hyperthyroidism. Some clones in this sample may be carry-over from other donors' samples. Both conserved end residues are trimmed from each CDR3.

CDR3: ASSLAKLRTGPLYEQY
V: TRBV5-1
J: TRBJ2-7

CDR3: SARNRGFQETQY
V: TRBV20-1
J: TRBJ2-5

CDR3: ASSEQRQGNTEAF
V: TRBV6-1
J: TRBJ1-1

CDR3: ASSLVLAYEQY
V: TRBV7-2
J: TRBJ2-7

CDR3: ASSPGQGAGETQY
V: TRBV7-8
J: TRBJ2-5

CDR3: AWESGANVLT
V: TRBV30
J: TRBJ2-6

CDR3: ASSYYIRDTFSYGYT
V: TRBV6-5
J: TRBJ1-2

CDR3: ASSPGQGNSPYEQY
V: TRBV11-1
J: TRBJ2-7

CDR3: ASSLQGARTGELF
V: TRBV12-3/TRBV12-4
J: TRBJ2-2

CDR3: ASSLGGRSYSNQPQH
V: TRBV7-8
J: TRBJ1-5

CDR3: ATDRGQGFPYEQY
V: TRBV6-2/TRBV6-3
J: TRBJ2-7

CDR3: SVSTSATNEKLF
V: TRBV29-1
J: TRBJ1-4

CDR3: ASRRPGPPYEQY
V: TRBV6-1
J: TRBJ2-7

CDR3: ATRTGPYEQY
V: TRBV10-3
J: TRBJ2-7

CDR3: ASSPPSRGLNYGYT
V: TRBV18
J: TRBJ1-2

CDR3: ATQDIFYGYT
V: TRBV24-1
J: TRBJ1-2

CDR3: ASSEVRAWGNTEAF
V: TRBV2
J: TRBJ1-1

CDR3: ASSLQPGGTGPYEQY
V: TRBV11-2
J: TRBJ2-7

CDR3: ASSTQGLAIETQY
V: TRBV6-1
J: TRBJ2-5

CDR3: ASSPHPPQTNQFEKLF
V: TRBV19
J: TRBJ1-4

CDR3: ASSKLAAYEQY
V: TRBV6-2/TRBV6-3
J: TRBJ2-7

CDR3: ASSFGGRLPGELF
V: TRBV5-6
J: TRBJ2-2

CDR3: ASRQGDDSPLH
V: TRBV27
J: TRBJ1-6

CDR3: ASSSPGRYEQC
V: TRBV6-5
J: TRBJ2-7

CDR3: ASSLRDSPGNTIY
V: TRBV7-2
J: TRBJ1-3

CDR3: ASSYRGAGHGYT
V: TRBV6-5
J: TRBJ1-2

CDR3: ASSLATGEAKNIQY
V: TRBV5-1
J: TRBJ2-4

CDR3: ASRSSGGVEQY
V: TRBV7-2
J: TRBJ2-7

CDR3: ASTPGQGEDIGYEQY
V: TRBV6-2/TRBV6-3
J: TRBJ2-7

CDR3: ASTLNRGTEAF
V: TRBV28
J: TRBJ1-1

CDR3: ASATGPNYGYT
V: TRBV12-3/TRBV12-4
J: TRBJ1-2

CDR3: ASRVAGGLAGGLSFYEQY
V: TRBV6-4
J: TRBJ2-7

CDR3: SVVGPREGAIGEQY
V: TRBV29-1
J: TRBJ2-7

CDR3: ASSLEGLLNTEAF
V: TRBV7-8
J: TRBJ1-1

CDR3: ASSQETGPNYGYT
V: TRBV14
J: TRBJ1-2

CDR3: ASSLFGGGGNQPQH
V: TRBV11-1
J: TRBJ1-5

CDR3: ASSLRPTSGQETQY
V: TRBV11-2
J: TRBJ2-5

CDR3: ASSSHDTTGLGSPLH
V: TRBV7-9
J: TRBJ1-6

CDR3: ASSEAPGTGYQQY
V: TRBV6-1
J: TRBJ2-7

CDR3: ASSLTGRLTYGYT
V: TRBV12-3/TRBV12-4
J: TRBJ1-2

CDR3: ASSLGSGFPSYEQY
V: TRBV11-2
J: TRBJ2-7

CDR3: ASSIVGQSSNQPQH
V: TRBV19
J: TRBJ1-5

CDR3: ASSVEDSQETQY
V: TRBV9
J: TRBJ2-5